This T cell receptor beta chain was identified in a study of blood T cell repertoires in COVID-19. In the study overall: Samples taken during acute and convalescent COVID-19 were collected in the United States, Italy and Spain.

This clone was recorded once. Sequencing was performed with immunoSEQ multiplex PCR; in TCRdb, only in-frame clones are kept and a portion is missing. The data hold approximately 160,000 clones, with roughly nine tenths observed a single time. The CDR3 runs to 13 residues. V dropped 3 bases and J dropped 6; count of bases not matched to a gene: 3. CDR1 is SGHTA, CDR2 FQGNSA, per germline. The V gene is TRBV7-2, the J gene TRBJ1-2; TRBD1 agrees at 8 bases. The receptor's source is a man aged 60 to 69 with active or convalescent COVID-19. Sequencing was done on a sample of peripheral blood. DNA of the CDR3: TGTGCCAGCAGCTTGGAGGACAGGGATGGCTACACCTTC. Translation: CASSLEDRDGYTF.